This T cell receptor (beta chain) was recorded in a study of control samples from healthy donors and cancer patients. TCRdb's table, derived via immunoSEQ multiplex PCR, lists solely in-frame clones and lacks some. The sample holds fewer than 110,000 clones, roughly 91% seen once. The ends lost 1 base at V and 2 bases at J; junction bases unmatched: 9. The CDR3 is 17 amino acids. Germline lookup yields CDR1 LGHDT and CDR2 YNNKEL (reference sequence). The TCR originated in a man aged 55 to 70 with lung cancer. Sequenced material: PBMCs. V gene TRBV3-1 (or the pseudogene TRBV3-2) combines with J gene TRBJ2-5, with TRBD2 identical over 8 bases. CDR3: CASSQGVASGPQETQYF. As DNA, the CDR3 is TGTGCCAGCAGCCAAGGGGTCGCTAGCGGGCCGCAAGAGACCCAGTACTTC.